The rows below give T cell receptor beta chains drawn from one sample of a study of blood T cell repertoires in COVID-19. TCRdb keeps only in-frame clones here, not all; method: immunoSEQ multiplex PCR. The table shows some 50,000 clones, with 65% to 90% occurring only once. Sample: peripheral blood. The receptors were sampled from a human donor in a cohort sampled during active COVID-19. The CDR3 runs from the conserved cysteine through the conserved F or W. The D gene is left open where the match is weak. Not all rows give a size; the values are once, few, many and, for expanded clones, a class.

NA,NA,TRBJ2-7,TRBV19,TGTGCCAGTAGTACCCTTAGCTACGAGCAGTACTTC,CASSTLSYEQYF
TRBD1,once,TRBJ2-2,TRBV5-1,TGCGCCAGCAAACGACCGGGACAGGGGCCCACCGGGGAGCTGTTTTTT,CASKRPGQGPTGELFF
TRBD1,once,TRBJ1-4,TRBV20-1,TGCAGTGCTAGTCTGTCCGGGACAGGTGAAAAACTGTTTTTT,CSASLSGTGEKLFF
NA,NA,TRBJ2-1,TRBV6-4,TGTGCCAGCGGGCCCCTCCTATTAGAAAGCAATGAGCAGTTCTTC,CASGPLLLESNEQFF
TRBD1,NA,TRBJ2-5,TRBV24-1,TGTGCCACCAGTGATGGTTCGACAGGGACGGAGACCCAGTACTTC,CATSDGSTGTETQYF
NA,NA,TRBJ1-2,TRBV4-1,TGCGCCAGCAGCCAAGAGGGCCAGACAGTTTCGGGCTACACCTTC,CASSQEGQTVSGYTF
NA,NA,TRBJ1-4,TRBV6-5,TGTGCCAGCTCGGACTCAGGGGCAACTAATGAAAAACTGTTTTTT,CASSDSGATNEKLFF
TRBD2,NA,TRBJ2-5,TRBV19,TGTGCCAGTGCCGCTCGGGGGGATCCGGAGACCCAGTACTTC,CASAARGDPETQYF
NA,NA,TRBJ1-5,TRBV21-1,TGTGCCAGCAGCATTGTCAGTTGCAATCAGCCCCAGCATTTT,CASSIVSCNQPQHF
NA,NA,TRBJ1-2,TRBV7-6,TGTGCCAGCAGCTTAGCGACGGGGGGCGGCGGCTACACCTTC,CASSLATGGGGYTF
NA,NA,TRBJ1-2,TRBV25-1,TGTGCCAGCAGTGTAGACAGATTTAACTATGGCTACACCTTC,CASSVDRFNYGYTF
NA,once,TRBJ2-1,TRBV5-1,TGCGCCAGCAGCTTGGGGGAGTATGAGCAGTTCTTC,CASSLGEYEQFF
TRBD2,NA,TRBJ2-3,TRBV6-6,TGTGCCAGCAGTCCTTATTTGGGAGGGGCAGATACGCAGTATTTT,CASSPYLGGADTQYF
TRBD1,NA,TRBJ2-7,TRBV28,TGTGCCAGCACCCGGACAGGGCCCTACGAGCAGTACTTC,CASTRTGPYEQYF
TRBD1,NA,TRBJ1-4,TRBV18,TGTGCCAGCTCACCGGGACAGGCGAAGGAAAAACTGTTTTTT,CASSPGQAKEKLFF
NA,NA,TRBJ1-2,TRBV2,TGTGCCAGCAGTCAGGAGGGGAGGATAAACGACTATGGCTACACCTTC,CASSQEGRINDYGYTF
TRBD1,NA,TRBJ2-7,TRBV4-1,TGCGCCAGCAGCCACCCACAGGGGGCGTACGAGCAGTACTTC,CASSHPQGAYEQYF
NA,NA,TRBJ1-6,TRBV5-5,TGTGCCAGCAGCCGGGGAGGGACCAATAATTCACCCCTCCACTTT,CASSRGGTNNSPLHF
NA,once,TRBJ2-7,TRBV7-2,TGTGCCAGCAGCTCTCTAGGGGTCGGGTCCTACGAGCAGTACTTC,CASSSLGVGSYEQYF
TRBD1,NA,TRBJ2-3,TRBV10-2,TGCGCCAGCAGTAAATGGGGACAGGACATAGATACGCAGTATTTT,CASSKWGQDIDTQYF
NA,few,TRBJ2-2,TRBV19,TGTGCCAGTAGTCAAGCAGGGGACACCGGGGAGCTGTTTTTT,CASSQAGDTGELFF
NA,NA,TRBJ2-7,TRBV28,TGTGCCAGCGGACCTTTTAGGGGGTTGGAGTACTTC,CASGPFRGLEYF
NA,NA,TRBJ1-4,TRBV5-1,TGCGCCAGCTCTGGGGGAGGGGATGAAAAACTGTTTTTT,CASSGGGDEKLFF
TRBD1,once,TRBJ1-1,TRBV5-1,TGCGCCAGCAGCTTCGATTTTGGACAGGCGATTGAAGCTTTCTTT,CASSFDFGQAIEAFF
NA,once,TRBJ2-1,TRBV5-1,TGCGCCAGCAGCTTGGCCGAGACAGTGGCTGATGAGCAGTTCTTC,CASSLAETVADEQFF
NA,NA,TRBJ2-1,TRBV30,TGTGCCTGCACACCTAGGACCTACAATGAGCAGTTCTTC,CACTPRTYNEQFF
NA,NA,TRBJ2-7,TRBV9,TGTGCCAGCAGCGTCGGGACAAACTCCTACGAGCAGTACTTC,CASSVGTNSYEQYF
TRBD1,NA,TRBJ2-1,TRBV5-1,TGCGCCAGCAGCTCGACAGGGCAGGAATACAATGAGCAGTTCTTC,CASSSTGQEYNEQFF
NA,NA,TRBJ1-6,TRBV6-1,TGTGCCAGCAGTGAAGCGCTTGGAGGGCTACCCCTCCACTTT,CASSEALGGLPLHF
TRBD1,once,TRBJ1-1,TRBV28,TGTGCCAGCAGTTTGGGGACAGCGGAGTTGGAAGCTTTCTTT,CASSLGTAELEAFF
NA,NA,TRBJ2-7,TRBV6-5,TGTGCCAGCACCCCTGGGCTGGCAAGGGAGCAGTACTTC,CASTPGLAREQYF
TRBD1,few,TRBJ2-2,TRBV24-1,TGTGCCACCTCTGGACAGGTCCTCACCGGGGAGCTGTTTTTT,CATSGQVLTGELFF
NA,NA,TRBJ2-3,TRBV27,TGTGCCAGCAGTTCCCAGGGACTCCCGAGCACAGATACGCAGTATTTT,CASSSQGLPSTDTQYF
NA,NA,TRBJ2-7,TRBV7-3,TGTGCCAGCAGCGCACAGGGAAGCTCCTACGAGCAGTACTTC,CASSAQGSSYEQYF
NA,NA,TRBJ2-7,TRBV20-1,TGCAGTGCTAGAGCAGGGTTCGAGCAGTACTTC,CSARAGFEQYF
NA,NA,TRBJ1-1,TRBV9,TGTGCCAGCAGCCAACTAGGTGCTAACACTGAAGCTTTCTTT,CASSQLGANTEAFF
NA,NA,TRBJ2-2,TRBV3-1/TRBV3-2,TGTGCCAGCAGCCCTGGACACCGGGTCACCGGGGAGCTGTTTTTT,CASSPGHRVTGELFF
NA,NA,TRBJ2-1,TRBV9,TGTGCCAGCAGCCCAGGGCCCACCCCCCATGAGCAGTTCTTC,CASSPGPTPHEQFF
NA,NA,TRBJ2-2,TRBV24-1,TGTGCCACCAGTGATGTGGACAGTCTTACCGGGGAGCTGTTTTTT,CATSDVDSLTGELFF
NA,NA,TRBJ1-2,TRBV28,TGTGCCAGCAGTTCTTCCGGACAATTGCTCGGTGGCTACACCTTC,CASSSSGQLLGGYTF
TRBD1,few,TRBJ1-5,TRBV28,TGTGCCAGCAGTTCGACAGGGGGCTTGGATCAGCCCCAGCATTTT,CASSSTGGLDQPQHF
NA,NA,TRBJ1-6,TRBV7-9,TGTGCCAGCAGCTCCGGGGTAGCAGGGGAAGGTTCACCCCTCCACTTT,CASSSGVAGEGSPLHF
TRBD2,NA,TRBJ2-5,TRBV2,TGTGCCAGCAGTGTGGGGACTAGAATTGAGACCCAGTACTTC,CASSVGTRIETQYF
NA,NA,TRBJ1-2,TRBV7-9,TGTGCCAGCAGCCCTCCCCAGGGGGGCTACACCTTC,CASSPPQGGYTF
NA,NA,TRBJ1-1,TRBV7-9,TGTGCCAGCAGCTTAACTCCCGACACTGAAGCTTTCTTT,CASSLTPDTEAFF
TRBD1,NA,TRBJ2-1,TRBV7-2,TGTGCCAGCAGCTTCCGGGACAGCTCCTACAATGAGCAGTTCTTC,CASSFRDSSYNEQFF
NA,once,TRBJ1-2,TRBV29-1,TGCAGCGTATTATCAGGGCCCCAGGACGGCACCTTC,CSVLSGPQDGTF
NA,NA,TRBJ2-1,TRBV9,TGTGCCAGCAGCGTAGCCCCTAAGAGGTCTAATGAGCAGTTCTTC,CASSVAPKRSNEQFF
TRBD2,NA,TRBJ2-7,TRBV28,TGTGCCAGCAGGACACGACTAGCGGGAAACGAGCAGTACTTC,CASRTRLAGNEQYF
NA,NA,TRBJ2-1,TRBV5-1,TGCGCCAGCAGCGAAGCCTCGAGCTCCTACAATGAGCAGTTCTTC,CASSEASSSYNEQFF
NA,NA,TRBJ2-7,TRBV19,TGTGCCAGTAGAGGACACGGATACGAGCAGTACTTC,CASRGHGYEQYF
TRBD1,NA,TRBJ2-1,TRBV7-2,TGTGCCAGCAGCTTTGGGACAGCGAACAATGAGCAGTTCTTC,CASSFGTANNEQFF
TRBD1,once,TRBJ2-3,TRBV5-1,TGCGCCAGCAGCCCCAGGGGGCATGAAGATACGCAGTATTTT,CASSPRGHEDTQYF